This TCR beta chain was found in a study of Graves' ophthalmopathy and Graves' hyperthyroidism. General study points: Ophthalmopathy and stable hyperthyroidism were discriminated by a 13-signature model, with roughly 90% sensitivity and around 77% specificity.

RNA transcripts were the source from which TCR beta CDR3 regions were amplified. First-round RT-PCR with HTBI primers preceded a second-round multiplex PCR. Via MiXCR, TCRdb re-called the multiplex PCR reads, giving one row per CDR3 protein. This table holds about 400,000 distinct CDR3 sequences, 15% to 20% found once. For this clonotype: Its antigen remains unknown.

In donors with ophthalmopathy, activity was moderate-to-severe, with CAS ≥3, NOSPECS ≥4 and duration under 3 months. Certain patients, namely those with other autoimmune diseases, uncontrolled infections, pregnancy or lactation, were excluded. The CDR3 is made up of 17 amino acids. V trimming: 4 bases; J trimming: 5 bases; junction bases outside the gene matches: 8. Germline CDR1 and CDR2: MDHEN and SYDVKM. Specimen: peripheral blood. This chain joins TRBV28 and TRBJ2-7, with 16 bases identical to TRBD2. This TCR derives from a woman aged 18-35 years with Graves' ophthalmopathy. CDR3 sequence (DNA): TGTGCCAGCAGTTCGTCCGGGACTAGCGGGAGGGTAAACGAGCAGTACTTC. This encodes CASSSSGTSGRVNEQYF. Drawing the rest from reference TRBV28 and TRBJ2-7, the complete variable domain is DVKVTQSSRYLVKRTGEKVFLECVQDMDHENMFWYRQDPGLGLRLIYFSYDVKMKEKGDIPEGYSVSREKKERFSLILESASTNQTSMYLCASSSSGTSGRVNEQYFGPGTRLTVT.